This T cell receptor beta chain is from a study of blood T cell repertoires in COVID-19 (dated by TCRdb to the early 2020s). With respect to the entire study: Collaborator samples came from the United States, Italy and Spain and covered acute and convalescent phases of COVID-19. The material from the prospective study consisted of cDNA or gDNA derived from T cells, B-cell-depleted T cells, or PBMCs. Where available, HLA class I and class II types were taken from metadata supplied by the sample provider and were not determined by assay-based typing. The sample metadata nearly always contained a de-identified subject ID, COVID-19 status, age in years and sex. A freely available public database, intended as a resource for researchers studying the immune response to SARS-CoV-2, is where the repertoires were released. The samples were drawn from the first 160 participants of the ongoing ImmuneRACE study and from 1,254 subjects provided by 6 global collaborators. Deeply sampled blood TCRbeta repertoires from subjects exposed to, actively infected with, or recovered from COVID-19 were included in the dataset.

TCRbeta CDR3 regions were amplified from genomic DNA by means of the immunoSEQ Assay, a bias-controlled multiplex PCR. For the original study's pipeline: Nucleated cell counts per sample were estimated from amplification of reference gene primers within the assay. Sequence reads were collapsed and filtered to measure the absolute abundance of every unique TCRbeta CDR3 rearrangement. Productive Simpson clonality was computed per sample as the square root of Simpson's diversity index over productive rearrangements. TCRdb retrieved this table from immuneACCESS and kept in-frame rearrangements only. Not all clones are present; in checked studies, unresolved V genes account for under half, and no reason is known for the remainder. Clone size and the V and J calls come from that table; the DNA yielded D and trimming. Recorded for this sample are 200,000 to 300,000 clones; 85% to 90% of them occurred a single time. Of the sample, roughly 4% falls within the top ten clones.

In regard to this clone: Its recognized antigen is unknown. Germline and junction disagree at one end, which may indicate a read error.

The germline V gene yields ENHRY for CDR1 and SYGVKD for CDR2. The CDR3 starts with the cysteine, ends with the phenylalanine, and has 15 residues. Only the CDR3 DNA stays, 45 bases, in frame from base 1. Summary of the overall study and its limitations: The amount of clinical and demographic metadata varied by source and participant and was provided uncurated.

Enrolling through a virtual design, the prospective study's participants ranged in age from roughly 18 to 100 years and lived across roughly 24 United States geographic areas. Cohort assignment in the prospective study relied on participant-reported clinical history from a screening survey and a study questionnaire. In the prospective study, whole blood, serum and a nasopharyngeal or oropharyngeal swab were collected from each participant by mobile phlebotomists. Prospective study participants could optionally give additional blood draws and questionnaires over an approximately two-month period. Blood samples from the prospective study were shipped frozen or at room temperature prior to DNA extraction.

The rearrangement joined TRBV10-3 to TRBJ1-3; the central 7 bases match TRBD1. Input material: PBMCs or T cells enriched from blood (not recorded which). The receptor was isolated from a woman in her 30s with acute COVID-19. CDR3 region: CAIAGQNGFGDTIYF. The nucleotide sequence is given as TGTGCCATCGCGGGACAGAACGGGTTTGGAGACACCATATATTTT.